The rows below give T cell receptor beta chains drawn from one sample of a study of T cells in Graves' hyperthyroidism and ophthalmopathy. TCRdb recomputed calls from the multiplex PCR reads with MiXCR, one row per CDR3 protein. This sample has approximately 150,000 distinct CDR3 sequences, with about 9.4% found just once. The specimen was blood. The receptors were sampled from a woman between 18 and 29 years old with Graves' hyperthyroidism that later progressed to Graves' ophthalmopathy. Each CDR3 is given with its conserved first and last residue. Each record gives: CDR3 protein, CDR3 DNA, clone size, D gene, J gene, V gene. The D gene is left open where the match is weak. Clone size is stated in some rows and not others, as once, few, many or a class when expanded.

CASSTDLRKNEQFF,TGTGCCAGCAGTACCGACCTTAGAAAAAATGAGCAGTTCTTC,many,-,TRBJ2-1,TRBV2
CASSQGLVGGQPQHF,TGCGCCAGCAGCCAAGGTTTGGTGGGGGGTCAGCCCCAGCATTTT,many,-,TRBJ1-5,TRBV4-1
CASSSLRQLERQPQHF,TGCGCCAGCAGCTCTCTGAGACAGCTCGAGAGGCAGCCCCAGCATTTT,-,-,TRBJ1-5,TRBV4-1
CSANKGETQYF,TGCAGTGCTAATAAGGGGGAGACCCAGTACTTC,-,-,TRBJ2-5,TRBV20-1
CASSYLAGAQYF,TGTGCCAGCAGCTACCTAGCGGGGGCCCAGTACTTC,few,TRBD2,TRBJ2-5,TRBV7-2
CASSLDWLATQYF,TGTGCCAGCAGCTTAGATTGGCTAGCTACGCAGTATTTT,-,-,TRBJ2-3,TRBV11-2
CVSRDRERSTDTQYF,TGTGTCAGTAGGGACAGGGAACGGAGCACAGATACGCAGTATTTT,-,TRBD1,TRBJ2-3,TRBV19
CASSEVLGREVPYEQYF,TGTGCCAGCAGTGAAGTTTTGGGCAGGGAGGTCCCCTACGAGCAGTACTTC,many,-,TRBJ2-7,TRBV6-1
CASSYTGEETQYF,TGTGCCAGCAGTTACACGGGAGAAGAGACCCAGTACTTC,many,-,TRBJ2-5,TRBV6-6
CATTPGPRQGRTKTQYF,TGCGCCACTACACCTGGCCCGCGACAGGGTCGTACGAAGACCCAGTACTTC,once,TRBD1,TRBJ2-5,TRBV10-2
CASGLVRGGTANTGELFF,TGTGCTAGTGGTTTGGTACGGGGAGGGACAGCGAACACCGGGGAGCTGTTTTTT,many,-,TRBJ2-2,TRBV12-5
CASSRGVDEKLFF,TGTGCCAGCAGCCGCGGAGTGGATGAAAAACTGTTTTTT,many,-,TRBJ1-4,TRBV5-6
CSARGLMSYEQYF,TGCAGTGCTAGAGGTTTGATGAGCTACGAGCAGTACTTC,many,-,TRBJ2-7,TRBV20-1
CASSSSRRAGGYEQYF,TGTGCCAGCAGTTCATCCCGTAGAGCGGGAGGCTACGAGCAGTACTTC,-,TRBD2,TRBJ2-7,TRBV12-3/TRBV12-4
CSAPSRGNQPQHF,TGCAGTGCTCCAAGCAGGGGGAACCAGCCCCAGCATTTT,few,TRBD1,TRBJ1-5,TRBV20-1
CASSASGLSNSPLHF,TGTGCCAGCAGTGCCTCAGGGCTATCGAATTCACCCCTCCACTTT,many,-,TRBJ1-6,TRBV6-1
CATSDNTYSGANVLTF,TGTGCCACCAGTGATAATACGTACTCTGGGGCCAACGTCCTGACTTTC,many,-,TRBJ2-6,TRBV24-1
CSARGLGATDTDTQYF,TGCAGTGCTAGAGGCCTGGGGGCCACGGACACAGATACGCAGTATTTT,many,-,TRBJ2-3,TRBV20-1
CASRKGSTYGYTF,TGTGCCAGTAGGAAGGGGTCCACCTATGGCTACACCTTC,many,-,TRBJ1-2,TRBV19
CASTWQENTGELFF,TGTGCCAGCACCTGGCAGGAGAACACCGGGGAGCTGTTTTTT,many,-,TRBJ2-2,TRBV28
CASSEDSWVGELFF,TGTGCCAGCAGTGAAGATAGCTGGGTCGGGGAGCTGTTTTTT,many,-,TRBJ2-2,TRBV2
CASSSDDRGLYGYTF,TGTGCCAGCAGCTCCGATGACAGGGGGCTCTATGGCTACACCTTC,-,TRBD1,TRBJ1-2,TRBV5-5
CASSLMPGLAGTYSYEQYF,TGTGCCAGCAGCTTGATGCCGGGACTAGCGGGCACATACTCCTACGAGCAGTACTTC,-,TRBD2,TRBJ2-7,TRBV5-8
CASSSGTTPTYEQYF,TGTGCCAGCAGCTCCGGGACAACCCCTACCTACGAGCAGTACTTC,-,-,TRBJ2-7,TRBV13
CASRKVRTATNTGELFF,TGTGCCAGCAGGAAAGTCAGGACGGCCACGAACACCGGGGAGCTGTTTTTT,many,-,TRBJ2-2,TRBV7-9
CASSRQGPSYNSPLHF,TGTGCCAGTAGTCGACAGGGTCCTTCCTATAATTCACCCCTCCACTTT,many,TRBD1,TRBJ1-6,TRBV19
CSASVGLAPYEQYF,TGCAGTGCTAGCGTGGGACTAGCGCCCTACGAGCAGTACTTC,many,TRBD2,TRBJ2-7,TRBV20-1
CASSLGGSRDNEQFF,TGCGCCAGCAGCTTGGGCGGGAGTAGAGACAATGAGCAGTTCTTC,many,TRBD2,TRBJ2-1,TRBV5-1
CAISDIGGANQPQHF,TGTGCCATCAGTGATATAGGGGGCGCGAATCAGCCCCAGCATTTT,many,TRBD1,TRBJ1-5,TRBV10-3
CASEYQLGTDTQYF,TGTGCCAGCGAATACCAACTCGGGACAGATACGCAGTATTTT,many,-,TRBJ2-3,TRBV27
CSARDRGRVGELFF,TGCAGTGCTAGAGATCGCGGGAGGGTCGGGGAGCTGTTTTTT,many,TRBD2,TRBJ2-2,TRBV20-1
CASLVVKRGLSGNTIYF,TGTGCCAGCCTCGTAGTAAAACGGGGGCTCTCTGGAAACACCATATATTTT,few,-,TRBJ1-3,TRBV9
CASSEESRSRELFF,TGTGCCAGCAGTGAAGAATCTAGGTCGCGGGAGCTGTTTTTT,-,-,TRBJ2-2,TRBV2
CAWSVTGTSNYEQYF,TGTGCCTGGAGTGTAACCGGGACTAGCAACTACGAGCAGTACTTC,many,TRBD2,TRBJ2-7,TRBV30